This section outlines one T cell receptor beta chain sequence together with its context. Antigen: not known. This specimen belongs to a study of T cell responses to AZD1222 COVID-19 vaccine. Regarding the study as a whole: Nearly half of spike-specific TCRs reportedly go after variant regions that carry no mutations.

Trimming left V 3 bases short and J 0 bases short, with 11 bases between. The germline V gene has CDR1 SNHLY and CDR2 FYNNEI. This CDR3 has 15 amino acids. The data were produced by immunoSEQ multiplex PCR, yet TCRdb's version contains in-frame clones alone and is incomplete. The table includes 95,000 to 150,000 clones, around 89% detected once. The receptor's source is an adult in good health. The source material was peripheral blood, sampled on day 0 of MenACWY control vaccination. The chain joins TRBV2 to TRBJ1-2; the D gene is possibly TRBD1 (6 bases). CDR3 in amino acids: CASSDPGDANYGYTF. DNA of the CDR3: TGTGCCAGCAGTGACCCAGGGGATGCTAACTATGGCTACACCTTC.